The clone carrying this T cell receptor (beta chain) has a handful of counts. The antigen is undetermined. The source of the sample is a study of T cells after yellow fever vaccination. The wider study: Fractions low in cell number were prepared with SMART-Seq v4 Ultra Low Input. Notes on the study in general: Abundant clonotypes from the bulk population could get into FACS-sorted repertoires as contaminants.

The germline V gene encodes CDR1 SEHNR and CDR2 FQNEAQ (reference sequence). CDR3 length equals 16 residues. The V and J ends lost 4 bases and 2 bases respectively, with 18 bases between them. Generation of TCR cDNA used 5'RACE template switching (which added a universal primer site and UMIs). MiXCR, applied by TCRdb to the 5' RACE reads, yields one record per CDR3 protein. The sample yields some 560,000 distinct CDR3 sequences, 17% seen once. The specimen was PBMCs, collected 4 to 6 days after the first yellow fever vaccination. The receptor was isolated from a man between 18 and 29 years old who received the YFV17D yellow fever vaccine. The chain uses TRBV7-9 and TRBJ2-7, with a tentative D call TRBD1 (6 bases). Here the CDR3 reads CASSSPQGPNPYEQYF. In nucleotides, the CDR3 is TGTGCCAGCAGCTCCCCACAGGGACCCAATCCCTACGAGCAGTACTTC.